The present entry profiles one T cell receptor beta chain with its context. Trimming shortened V by 6 bases and J by 6 bases, and 14 bases separated the two germline ends. From germline, CDR1 is LNHDA and CDR2 SQIVND (reference sequence). The CDR3 length is 14 residues. This entry comes from a study of blood T cell repertoires in COVID-19. Overall study: Sources were T cells, B-cell-depleted T cells, or PBMCs; the material itself was cDNA or gDNA.

Authors' analysis steps: From reference gene primer amplification, estimates of nucleated cell counts were derived. The repertoire was sequenced with immunoSEQ multiplex PCR; TCRdb's copy has only in-frame clones and lacks some. V, J and clone size are those of that table, while D and trimming were read from the DNA. The sample shows fewer than 500,000 clones, 70% to 90% of them seen only once. The Seattle patients joined while their infection was active and were tracked longitudinally afterward. The V gene is TRBV19, the J gene TRBJ2-2, with D possibly matching TRBD2 (5 bases). This clonotype was sampled from a man between 18 and 35 years old with COVID-19, enrolled during active disease. Sequenced sample: peripheral blood. In DNA form, the CDR3 reads TGTGCCAGTAGGTCTGGAGCGGCGGCCGGGGAGCTGTTTTTT. It is translated as CASRSGAAAGELFF.